This T cell receptor (beta chain) originates from a study of blood T cell repertoires in COVID-19. Whole-study context: The United States, Italy and Spain supplied acute and convalescent COVID-19 samples.

The table came from immunoSEQ multiplex PCR; TCRdb's copy has only in-frame clones and leaves some out. The repertoire includes about 270,000 clones, 80% to 90% of them detected once, and under 2.5% sits in the top ten. CDR3 length: 14 residues. The origin of this receptor is a woman between 50 and 59 years old with acute or convalescent COVID-19. Sequencing input: peripheral blood. This sequence joins TRBV21-1 and TRBJ2-1; the table's D gene call, TRBD2, was not cross checked with the DNA. TRBV21-1 is recorded as a pseudogene. The CDR3 is CASSHRGACGEQFF. In nucleotides, the CDR3 is TGTGCCAGCAGCCACCGGGGGGCTTGCGGAGAGCAGTTCTTC.